The 21 T cell receptor beta chains below come from one sample, sequenced in a study of response to subunit inactivated influenza vaccine. MiXCR, run by TCRdb on the RT-PCR reads, gives a single entry per CDR3 protein. In the table there are about 800,000 distinct CDR3 sequences, 21% of which are singletons. The material was PBMCs from blood, obtained 5 days after vaccination. The source is a man aged 45-65 years who received an inactivated influenza vaccine.

This chain's CDR3 is CASSPRTSGKGEQFF. The CDR3 DNA follows: TGTGCCAGCTCACCGAGGACTAGCGGGAAGGGTGAGCAGTTCTTC. The chain is built from TRBV18 and TRBJ2-1, with 12 nucleotides matching TRBD2. Germline CDR1 and CDR2: KGHSH and LQKENI. The CDR3 consists of 15 residues. The V gene end was trimmed by 3 bases and the J gene end by 9 bases; junction bases not matched to a gene: 6.

The chain is built from TRBV28 and TRBJ2-1, with D unclear. This CDR3 has 12 residues. Germline V gene sequence: CDR1 MDHEN, CDR2 SYDVKM. V gave up 3 bases and J gave up 8 bases, with 8 bases separating them. The CDR3: CASSFSLDEQFF. The CDR3 DNA follows: TGTGCCAGCAGTTTTTCCCTAGATGAGCAGTTCTTC.

The chain combines TRBV7-9 with TRBJ2-1; D is unclear. CDR1 and CDR2 (germline): SEHNR, FQNEAQ (reference sequence). CDR3 length: 16 residues. V lost 3 bases to trimming and J lost 7 bases, with 19 bases between them. The CDR3 loop reads CASSLSGFRLHNEQFF. CDR3 in DNA: TGTGCCAGCAGCTTGTCCGGGTTCCGTTTACATAATGAGCAGTTCTTC.

This clonotype has more than one count but fewer than ten. V usage is TRBV4-2 and J usage is TRBJ2-3; D is unresolved. CDR1 is LGHNA and CDR2 is YNFKEQ in the germline V gene. This CDR3 has 15 residues. V lost 4 bases and J lost 2, with 13 bases in between. The chain's CDR3 is CASSPGASFTDTQYF. The CDR3 coding sequence is TGTGCCAGCAGCCCAGGAGCTTCTTTCACAGATACGCAGTATTTT.

This clonotype turned up a few times. The rearrangement links TRBV28 to TRBJ2-2; D uncertain. The germline gives CDR1 MDHEN, CDR2 SYDVKM. The V end was cut by 2 bases, the J end by 5 bases, with 6 bases between. The CDR3 has 13 residues. CDR3 region: CASSLPETGELFF. The CDR3 DNA sequence: TGTGCCAGCAGTTTACCCGAAACCGGGGAGCTGTTTTTT.

The rearrangement links TRBV20-1 to TRBJ2-1, with TRBD2 matching over 10 bases. The V and J ends lost 0 bases and 8 bases, in that order; junction bases with no gene match: 10. This CDR3 contains 16 residues. Germline V lookup: CDR1 DFQATT, CDR2 SNEGSKA (reference sequence). The DNA of the CDR3 is TGCAGTGCTAGAGATCGCTGGTCTAGCGGGAGTGATGAGCAGTTCTTC. Translation: CSARDRWSSGSDEQFF.

The gene calls are TRBV9 and TRBJ2-2, with TRBD2 matching 15 bases. With V trimmed by 4 bases and J by 8 bases, 9 bases remained unmatched. The CDR3 is made up of 17 amino acids. Germline assignment: CDR1 SGDLS and CDR2 YYNGEE. The CDR3 loop reads CASSTRTSGRVGGELFF. DNA of the CDR3: TGTGCCAGCAGCACCCGGACTAGCGGGAGGGTAGGAGGGGAGCTGTTTTTT. Full variable domain (outside the CDR3, taken from reference TRBV9 and TRBJ2-2): DSGVTQTPKHLITATGQRVTLRCSPRSGDLSVYWYQQSLDQGLQFLIQYYNGEERAKGNILERFSAQQFPDLHSELNLSSLELGDSALYFCASSTRTSGRVGGELFFGEGSRLTVL.

This clonotype was picked up a small number of times. V is TRBV7-2 and J is TRBJ2-7; D may correspond to TRBD1 or TRBD2 (5 bases each). V was clipped by 2 bases and J by 5 bases, with 13 bases between them. CDR3 length: 14 residues. Germline CDR1 and CDR2: SGHTA and FQGNSA. The CDR3 spells CASSLTPGTNEQYF. The CDR3 nucleotides are TGTGCCAGCAGCTTAACCCCCGGGACCAACGAGCAGTACTTC.

This clonotype occurred once. The chain couples TRBV18 to TRBJ2-7; the D is unclear. Trimming took 2 bases from V and 4 from J, leaving 9 bases between them. Germline V gene sequence: CDR1 KGHSH, CDR2 LQKENI. The CDR3 length is 13 residues. CDR3 region: CASSPFTEYEQYF. The CDR3 DNA reads as TGTGCCAGCTCACCATTCACAGAGTACGAGCAGTACTTC.

This clonotype showed up just a few times. The V call is TRBV7-2, the J call TRBJ2-1; perhaps TRBD2 as D (6 bases). Trimming took off 0 bases at V and 7 bases at J, with 10 bases between the two ends. Germline V CDR1 and CDR2: SGHTA, FQGNSA. There are 14 residues in the CDR3. Here the CDR3 DNA reads TGTGCCAGCAGCTTAGCGGCGGCGGGGAATGAGCAGTTCTTC. It yields the protein CASSLAAAGNEQFF.

CDR3 DNA: TGTGCCATCACCCCCGGGTCGAGCTCTGGAAACACCATATATTTT. Encoded protein: CAITPGSSSGNTIYF. The rearrangement uses TRBV10-3 and TRBJ1-3; D gene uncertain. This CDR3 contains 15 residues. Germline CDR1 and CDR2: ENHRY and SYGVKD. With 7 bases removed from V and 0 bases from J, the gap between germline ends came to 13 bases.

This clonotype was counted ten times or more. The CDR3 spells CASSLDGDYTDTQYF. The CDR3 coding sequence is TGCGCCAGCAGCTTAGACGGGGACTACACAGATACGCAGTATTTT. The V and J genes are TRBV5-1 and TRBJ2-3; 7 bases line up with TRBD2. The junction had 5 bases not matched to a gene; V was cut back by 2 bases and J by 2 bases. Germline V gives CDR1 SGHRS, CDR2 YFSETQ. The CDR3 loop spans 15 amino acids.

The chain combines TRBV27 with TRBJ2-7; a weak D match, TRBD2 (6 bases). This CDR3 has 14 residues. CDR1 is MNHEY, CDR2 SMNVEV, per germline (reference sequence). The ends were cut back, 6 bases at V and 4 bases at J, with 16 bases in the middle. The CDR3 sequence: CASSQIAGPYEQYF. The CDR3 bases are TGTGCCAGCAGCCAGATCGCGGGACCTTACGAGCAGTACTTC.

The chain has TRBV11-2 and TRBJ2-3, with D hard to call. The CDR3 sequence is 20 residues long. The germline V gene has CDR1 SGHAT and CDR2 FQNNGV. With 3 bases removed from V and 0 bases from J, the gap between germline ends came to 25 bases. CDR3 sequence reads: CASSFPRRPPDLISTDTQYF. CDR3 coding DNA: TGTGCCAGCAGCTTCCCCCGCCGGCCCCCTGACCTCATTAGCACAGATACGCAGTATTTT.

In DNA, the CDR3 is TGTGCCAGCAGTTTGCCCAGCCATTGGGGCTACACCTTC. Its translation: CASSLPSHWGYTF. This rearrangement joins TRBV28 to TRBJ1-2, with no clear D. The V gene lost 3 bases and the J gene lost 8 bases, with 13 bases spanning the gap. The CDR3 runs to 13 residues. Per germline, CDR1 MDHEN and CDR2 SYDVKM.

This clonotype has just a few counts. The V call is TRBV29-1, the J call TRBJ1-1, with 10 bases aligning to TRBD1. Germline V lookup: CDR1 SQVTM, CDR2 ANQGSEA. V shed 6 bases, J shed 5 bases, and the junction held 12 bases outside the gene matches. The CDR3 has 15 amino acids. The CDR3 nucleotides are TGCAGCGTCCGAACTGGGACAGGGGTGGGAACTGAAGCTTTCTTT. Translation gives CSVRTGTGVGTEAFF.

This chain uses TRBV15 with TRBJ1-5; 8 bases map to TRBD1. This CDR3 comprises 17 residues. The germline V gene has CDR1 LNHNV and CDR2 YYDKDF (reference sequence). Trimming at V came to 4 bases and at J to 0 bases, leaving 8 bases not matched to a gene. CDR3 protein: CATSIDRGPYSNQPQHF. The CDR3 nucleotides read TGTGCCACCAGCATCGACAGGGGACCATATAGCAATCAGCCCCAGCATTTT. The full variable domain, completed using reference TRBV15 and TRBJ1-5, is DAMVIQNPRYQVTQFGKPVTLSCSQTLNHNVMYWYQQKSSQAPKLLFHYYDKDFNNEADTPDNFQSRRPNTSFCFLDIRSPGLGDTAMYLCATSIDRGPYSNQPQHFGDGTRLSIL.

This chain connects TRBV20-1 to TRBJ2-5; D perhaps matches TRBD1 (6 bases). The V end lost 0 bases, the J end lost 5 bases, and 13 bases lay between the germline ends. The CDR3 totals 14 residues. CDR1 and CDR2 from the germline V gene are DFQATT and SNEGSKA (reference sequence). The CDR3: CSARDVQGTETQYF. The CDR3 DNA is TGCAGTGCTAGAGATGTTCAGGGGACGGAGACCCAGTACTTC.

This clonotype has a handful of counts. The chain links TRBV6-2 or TRBV6-3 to TRBJ2-1; D might be TRBD2 (6 bases). Between the trimmed V and J ends, which lost 2 bases and 5 bases, there was a span of 13 bases. Germline V gives CDR1 MNHEY, CDR2 SVGEGT. This CDR3 has 15 amino acids. The CDR3, as DNA: TGTGCCAGCAGTTACGGGGGGAGTGGGGACAATGAGCAGTTCTTC. Translated: CASSYGGSGDNEQFF.

The CDR3 bases are TGTGCCAGCAGCGTATCAAGGAAGGGGGGTGCGGACTCGAACACCGGGGAGCTGTTTTTT. This encodes CASSVSRKGGADSNTGELFF. V usage is TRBV9 and J usage is TRBJ2-2; D may match TRBD1 or TRBD2 (6 bases each). V was cut by 1 base and J by 0 bases, with 22 bases left in between. The CDR3 is 20 residues long. The germline V gene encodes CDR1 SGDLS and CDR2 YYNGEE.

V gene TRBV6-5 combines with J gene TRBJ1-1; 8 bases line up with TRBD1. V lost 3 bases and J lost 1; bases outside the gene matches: 7. The V gene's germline CDR1 is MNHEY and CDR2 SVGAGI. The CDR3 sequence is 16 residues long. The CDR3 coding sequence is TGTGCCAGCAGTTATCTGCGTGGGACAGGGAACACTGAAGCTTTCTTT. Protein product: CASSYLRGTGNTEAFF.